Listed here are 20 T cell receptor beta chains from one sample, sequenced in a study of T cell changes during pregnancy in multiple sclerosis. This table comes from immunoSEQ multiplex PCR, and its TCRdb copy is limited to in-frame clones, with some not included. The sample yields around 40,000 clones, roughly 94% seen once. Sequencing was performed on CD4+ T cells from peripheral blood mononuclear cells, taken in the third trimester of pregnancy. These TCRs come from a female donor with multiple sclerosis, enrolled in a pregnancy study.

J is TRBJ2-1 and V is TRBV11-2; D may be TRBD2 (5 bases). Trimming removed 1 base from V and 8 bases from J, with 12 bases in between. The CDR3 runs to 14 residues. CDR1 is SGHAT and CDR2 is FQNNGV in the germline V gene. CDR3 sequence: CASSLVRLADEQFF. The CDR3 bases are TGTGCCAGCAGCTTAGTCCGGCTAGCCGATGAGCAGTTCTTC. Based on the CDR3 plus reference TRBV11-2 and TRBJ2-1, the full variable domain is EAGVAQSPRYKIIEKRQSVAFWCNPISGHATLYWYQQILGQGPKLLIQFQNNGVVDDSQLPKDRFSAERLKGVDSTLKIQPAKLEDSAVYLCASSLVRLADEQFFGPGTRLTVL.

This sequence joins TRBV4-2 and TRBJ2-2; 8 bases align to TRBD2. The CDR3 spans 19 residues. V lost 2 bases to trimming and J lost 4 bases; unmatched junction nucleotides: 15. Germline values: CDR1 LGHNA, CDR2 YNFKEQ. The CDR3 DNA reads as TGTGCCAGCAGCCAAAAGCGGGAGAGCACCCCGGCAGGCACCGGGGAGCTGTTTTTT. It translates to CASSQKRESTPAGTGELFF.

The V call is TRBV6-5, the J call TRBJ1-1, with D maybe TRBD1 (5 bases). The CDR3 has 13 residues. Trimming removed 5 bases at V and 5 bases at J, with 12 bases between. Germline lookup yields CDR1 MNHEY and CDR2 SVGAGI. The CDR3 DNA reads as TGTGCCAGCAGTCGGACGGAGGGGACTGAAGCTTTCTTT. This gives the protein CASSRTEGTEAFF.

This chain joins TRBV18 and TRBJ2-3, with 10 bases fitting TRBD1. In germline, CDR1 is KGHSH, CDR2 LQKENI. This CDR3 comprises 14 residues. V trimming: 3 bases; J trimming: 4 bases; junction bases outside the gene matches: 1. For the CDR3, the DNA is TGTGCCAGCTCACCTGGGACAGGGGCAGATACGCAGTATTTT. It codes for CASSPGTGADTQYF.

The chain has TRBV7-9 and TRBJ1-2; 7 bases map to TRBD1. There are 13 residues in the CDR3. The germline gives CDR1 SEHNR, CDR2 FQNEAQ (reference sequence). The V segment lost 8 bases and the J segment 8 bases; nucleotides outside the gene matches: 11. The DNA of the CDR3 is TGTGCCAGCGGAGGAGGGGGCGGTGGCGGCTACACCTTC. This encodes CASGGGGGGGYTF.

V and J are TRBV27 and TRBJ2-7; D possibly corresponds to TRBD1 (6 bases). The CDR3 has 15 residues. Germline V CDR1 and CDR2: MNHEY, SMNVEV (reference sequence). Deletions cut 7 bases from V and 1 base from J, with 17 bases between. The CDR3 nucleotides are TGTGCCAGCAAAATGACAGGAGACCCTTCCTACGAGCAGTACTTC. Its translation is CASKMTGDPSYEQYF.

The gene calls are TRBV7-2 and TRBJ2-5; tentative D call: TRBD2 (7 bases). The CDR3 length is 14 residues. V lost 5 bases to trimming and J lost 1 base, with 11 bases between them. CDR1 SGHTA and CDR2 FQGNSA come from the germline V gene. The CDR3 coding sequence is TGTGCCAGCAGCGTGGGAGGGGGCCAAGAGACCCAGTACTTC. Protein sequence: CASSVGGGQETQYF.

The gene calls are TRBV28 and TRBJ2-5, with 13 bases that match TRBD2. Trimming took 5 bases from V and 4 from J; bases not matched to a gene: 10. This CDR3 has 17 residues. From germline, CDR1 is MDHEN and CDR2 SYDVKM. The CDR3 protein is CASSTPGLAGWVETQYF. Written as DNA, the CDR3 is TGTGCCAGCAGTACACCGGGACTAGCGGGATGGGTAGAGACCCAGTACTTC.

The V gene is TRBV7-3, the J gene TRBJ2-1; 7 bases match TRBD2. Germline CDR1 SGHTA, CDR2 FQGTGA. V was pared by 2 bases and J by 11 bases, with 15 bases of the junction left unmatched. The CDR3 is 16 amino acids. CDR3 in amino acids: CASSLGQYHPGGKQFF. As DNA, the CDR3 is TGTGCCAGCAGCTTAGGGCAGTATCACCCGGGGGGAAAGCAGTTCTTC.

The CDR3: CASSKTPFCDGISDYGYTF. CDR3 in DNA: TGTGCCAGCAGCAAAACCCCATTTTGTGACGGGATATCGGACTATGGCTACACCTTC. The V and J genes are TRBV21-1 and TRBJ1-2. TRBV21-1 is labeled a pseudogene. The CDR3 extends over 19 amino acids.

V and J are TRBV10-3 and TRBJ2-3, with 8 bases fitting TRBD2. This CDR3 is built from 14 residues. V shed 7 bases and J 6 bases; nucleotides not matched to a gene: 9. From germline, CDR1 is ENHRY and CDR2 SYGVKD. Here the CDR3 DNA reads TGTGCCATCACCCGGGAGGGCCGAGATGATACGCAGTATTTT. Translating it yields CAITREGRDDTQYF.

V gene TRBV28 combines with J gene TRBJ2-5, with TRBD1 identical over 10 bases. The germline V gene has CDR1 MDHEN and CDR2 SYDVKM. With V trimmed by 8 bases and J by 11 bases, 17 bases remained unmatched. CDR3 size: 15 residues. CDR3 nucleotide sequence: TGTGCCAGCGGAATTCACGGGACAGGGGTAAATGGGCAGTACTTC. Its translation: CASGIHGTGVNGQYF.

The chain recombines TRBV7-2 with TRBJ2-2; no reliable D call. The CDR3 extends over 12 amino acids. V lost 4 bases and J lost 2, with 2 bases in between. The V gene's germline CDR1 is SGHTA and CDR2 FQGNSA. CDR3 sequence: CASSSNTGELFF. In nucleotides, the CDR3 is TGTGCCAGCAGCTCTAACACCGGGGAGCTGTTTTTT. The full variable domain, in which reference TRBV7-2 and TRBJ2-2 provide the parts outside the CDR3, is GAGVSQSPSNKVTEKGKDVELRCDPISGHTALYWYRQSLGQGLEFLIYFQGNSAPDKSGLPSDRFSAERTGGSVSTLTIQRTQQEDSAVYLCASSSNTGELFFGEGSRLTVL.

V gene TRBV5-1 combines with J gene TRBJ1-2; the match to TRBD1 covers 7 bases. The CDR3 loop spans 14 amino acids. Germline assignment: CDR1 SGHRS and CDR2 YFSETQ. Unmatched junction bases numbered 9, after V lost 4 bases and J lost 6 bases. CDR3 coding DNA: TGCGCCAGCAGCCAACGACAGGGCCTTAATGGCTACACCTTC. Protein sequence: CASSQRQGLNGYTF.

V gene TRBV30 combines with J gene TRBJ2-5; 11 bases align to TRBD2. Germline values: CDR1 GTSNPN, CDR2 SVGIG (reference sequence). Germline trimming cut 4 bases from V and 4 bases from J; bases unmatched to any gene: 2. This CDR3 comprises 13 residues. The CDR3: CAWTGLAGETQYF. CDR3 nucleotides: TGTGCCTGGACTGGACTAGCGGGAGAGACCCAGTACTTC.

The genes are TRBV6-5 and TRBJ2-7; 9 bases match TRBD2. Germline V lookup: CDR1 MNHEY, CDR2 SVGAGI. The CDR3 extends over 16 amino acids. J was trimmed by 4 bases and V by 0 bases; bases with no gene match: 7. The CDR3 nucleotides are TGTGCCAGCAGTTACTCGGATGCTAGCGGGAAGTACGAGCAGTACTTC. Translated, it gives CASSYSDASGKYEQYF.

This chain links TRBV28 with TRBJ1-3; TRBD1 aligns across 10 bases. Germline lookup yields CDR1 MDHEN and CDR2 SYDVKM. CDR3 size: 15 residues. With 10 bases clipped from V and 4 bases from J, the junction kept 10 bases outside the gene matches. CDR3 in amino acids: CATLTGQGYGNTIYF. DNA for the CDR3: TGTGCCACCCTAACGGGACAGGGGTACGGAAACACCATATATTTT.

V is TRBV30 and J is TRBJ2-2; D uncertain. The CDR3 is 13 amino acids. Germline V gene data show CDR1 as GTSNPN and CDR2 as SVGIG (reference sequence). V was pared by 0 bases and J by 3 bases, with 5 bases between. CDR3 sequence reads: CAWSVRDTGELFF. The CDR3, as DNA: TGTGCCTGGAGTGTACGGGACACCGGGGAGCTGTTTTTT.

The V and J genes are TRBV7-3 and TRBJ2-7; no firm D call. Germline CDR1 SGHTA, CDR2 FQGTGA. This CDR3 region has 14 residues. With 2 bases removed from V and 0 bases from J, the gap between germline ends came to 8 bases. The CDR3, as DNA: TGTGCCAGCAGCTTATCAGGCTCCTCCTACGAGCAGTACTTC. This encodes CASSLSGSSYEQYF.

Of note for this clone: An end of the junction differs from the germline gene, which may be a read error. The chain uses TRBV5-4 and TRBJ2-7, with 9 bases that match TRBD2. Germline V gene data show CDR1 as SGHNT and CDR2 as YYREEE (reference sequence). The CDR3 extends over 15 amino acids. In DNA, the CDR3 is TGTACCAGCAGCTTGGATAGCGGGGGATCCTACGAGCAGTACTTC. Translating it yields CTSSLDSGGSYEQYF.